Following are 19 T cell receptor beta chains from one sample sequenced in a study of blood T cell repertoires in COVID-19. Data came from immunoSEQ multiplex PCR; TCRdb stores just in-frame clones and leaves some out. Seen here are 200,000 to 250,000 clones, approximately 90% observed once, and the top ten hold 9.5% to 14%. The sequenced sample consisted of PBMCs or T cells enriched from blood (not recorded which). The receptors were sampled from a man younger than 45 who had recovered from COVID-19.

This rearrangement joins TRBV4-2 to TRBJ1-3; D ambiguous. Germline V lookup: CDR1 LGHNA, CDR2 YNFKEQ. CDR3 length: 15 residues. V dropped 0 bases and J dropped 0 bases, with 6 bases sitting between them. CDR3 sequence: CASSQDSGSGNTIYF. In DNA form, the CDR3 reads TGTGCCAGCAGCCAAGATTCCGGCTCTGGAAACACCATATATTTT.

The chain couples TRBV6-2 or TRBV6-3 to TRBJ1-5; no firm D call. Trimming removed 0 bases from V and 0 bases from J, with 15 bases in between. Germline V gene sequence: CDR1 MNHEY, CDR2 SVGEGT. This CDR3 region has 18 residues. This chain's CDR3 is CASSYSVAGIYSNQPQHF. The CDR3 DNA follows: TGTGCCAGCAGTTACTCCGTGGCAGGAATTTATAGCAATCAGCCCCAGCATTTT.

The chain is built from TRBV6-5 and TRBJ2-7, with D unresolved. The CDR3 length is 13 residues. Per germline, CDR1 MNHEY and CDR2 SVGAGI. The V end lost 0 bases, the J end lost 5 bases, and 8 bases lay between the germline ends. The CDR3 coding sequence is TGTGCCAGCAGTTACTCTTACGCTAACGAGCAGTACTTC. Amino acids: CASSYSYANEQYF.

The chain links TRBV7-6 to TRBJ2-3; tentatively, D is TRBD2 (6 bases). This CDR3 comprises 21 residues. Trimming took off 2 bases at V and 0 bases at J, with 27 bases between the two ends. Germline values: CDR1 SGHVS, CDR2 FNYEAQ. The CDR3 loop is CASSLPPVGGKRRKSTDTQYF. CDR3 coding DNA: TGTGCCAGCAGCTTACCCCCGGTCGGCGGGAAAAGACGAAAAAGCACAGATACGCAGTATTTT.

The chain uses TRBV5-1 and TRBJ2-7; D may be TRBD1 (5 bases). The CDR3 is made up of 14 amino acids. V lost 4 bases, J lost 5 bases, and 16 bases lay in between. The V gene's germline CDR1 is SGHRS and CDR2 YFSETQ. Written as DNA, the CDR3 is TGCGCCAGCAGCCCACGGATGTCAGGGAACGAGCAGTACTTC. This gives the protein CASSPRMSGNEQYF. The whole variable domain, remainder taken from reference TRBV5-1 and TRBJ2-7, is KAGVTQTPRYLIKTRGQQVTLSCSPISGHRSVSWYQQTPGQGLQFLFEYFSETQRNKGNFPGRFSGRQFSNSRSEMNVSTLELGDSALYLCASSPRMSGNEQYFGPGTRLTVT.

The DNA for the CDR3 is TGTGCCAGCTCACCGGCCGAGGGTAGCAATCAGCCCCAGCATTTT. Its protein is CASSPAEGSNQPQHF. The V call is TRBV18, the J call TRBJ1-5; D uncertain. Between the trimmed V and J ends, which lost 3 bases and 0 bases, there was a span of 9 bases. Germline CDR1 reads KGHSH; CDR2 reads LQKENI. The CDR3 has 15 residues.

This clone was seen once. This chain joins TRBV7-3 and TRBJ2-3; D ambiguous. The germline CDR1 and CDR2 sequences are SGHTA and FQGTGA. V was shortened by 0 bases and J by 4 bases, with 8 bases between the two germline ends. This CDR3 has 14 residues. CDR3 DNA: TGTGCCAGCAGCTTAACTGGCGGCCCAGATACGCAGTATTTT. This encodes CASSLTGGPDTQYF.

This clone was seen once. The chain has TRBV11-2 and TRBJ2-7; D might be TRBD1 (6 bases). The V end was cut by 1 base, the J end by 2 bases, with 12 bases between. CDR1 is SGHAT, CDR2 FQNNGV, per germline. CDR3 size: 15 residues. The CDR3 nucleotides are TGTGCCAGCAGCTTAGGTAGTCAGGGGCCCTACGAGCAGTACTTC. Its protein product is CASSLGSQGPYEQYF.

V is TRBV10-3 and J is TRBJ1-3, with unresolved D. CDR3 length: 13 residues. CDR1 and CDR2 from the germline V gene are ENHRY and SYGVKD. Trimming took off 10 bases at V and 4 bases at J, with 14 bases between the two ends. The CDR3 region has the DNA TGTGCCACCGCCGGAGTGTCCGGAAACACCATATATTTT. As protein: CATAGVSGNTIYF.

This clone was seen only a few times. The J gene is TRBJ2-7, the V gene TRBV28, with 8 nucleotides matching TRBD1. Germline V gene data show CDR1 as MDHEN and CDR2 as SYDVKM. The junction had 9 bases not matched to a gene; V was cut back by 7 bases and J by 1 base. This CDR3 contains 15 residues. In DNA, the CDR3 is TGTGCCAGCACCACTACGGGGACAGGATCCTACGAGCAGTACTTC. Its protein product is CASTTTGTGSYEQYF.

The chain uses TRBV6-5 and TRBJ1-2; tentative D call: TRBD1 (6 bases). CDR1 is MNHEY and CDR2 is SVGAGI in the germline V gene. Deletions cut 6 bases from V and 4 bases from J, with 12 bases between. The CDR3 contains 13 residues. The chain's CDR3 is CASSQDSPYGYTF. The CDR3 bases are TGTGCCAGCAGCCAGGACAGCCCCTATGGCTACACCTTC.

The chain is built from TRBV5-1 and TRBJ1-3; D not resolved. Germline V lookup: CDR1 SGHRS, CDR2 YFSETQ. The CDR3 contains 17 residues. Trimming stripped 2 bases from V and 1 base from J, with 16 bases between. DNA of the CDR3: TGCGCCAGCAGCTTAAATGGTCAATACCAGTCTGGAAACACCATATATTTT. Translated: CASSLNGQYQSGNTIYF.

The chain uses TRBV6-6 and TRBJ2-3, with 8 bases that match TRBD2. CDR3 length: 15 amino acids. Germline CDR1 MNHNY, CDR2 SVGAGI (reference sequence). Losses at the gene ends were 0 bases for V and 9 bases for J; bases not matched to a gene: 8. The CDR3 spells CASSYSGLGTPTQYF. The CDR3 DNA sequence: TGTGCCAGCAGTTACTCGGGACTAGGGACGCCGACGCAGTATTTT.

This clone turned up a few times. This chain connects TRBV10-3 to TRBJ2-1, with 8 bases matching TRBD1. Trimming took 3 bases from V and 5 from J; bases not matched to a gene: 6. Germline V lookup: CDR1 ENHRY, CDR2 SYGVKD. The CDR3 spans 15 residues. The CDR3 nucleotides are TGTGCCATCAGTGAAGGTCAGGGGGCGAACAATGAGCAGTTCTTC. This sequence encodes CAISEGQGANNEQFF.

This clone was observed a few times. This rearrangement joins TRBV4-1 to TRBJ2-7, with TRBD1 identical over 9 bases. Germline V gene sequence: CDR1 MGHRA, CDR2 YSYEKL. V was clipped by 2 bases and J by 4 bases; unmatched bases: 9. CDR3 size: 16 residues. CDR3 sequence: CASSQLLGQGEYEQYF. The CDR3 coding sequence is TGCGCCAGCAGCCAACTTTTGGGACAGGGAGAGTACGAGCAGTACTTC.

The genes are TRBV30 and TRBJ2-1, with D possibly matching TRBD1 (6 bases). This CDR3 has 12 residues. V lost 3 bases to trimming and J lost 5 bases, with 8 bases between them. Germline lookup yields CDR1 GTSNPN and CDR2 SVGIG (reference sequence). The CDR3 here is CAWSGQNNEQFF. DNA of the CDR3: TGTGCCTGGAGCGGACAGAACAATGAGCAGTTCTTC.

The rearrangement joins TRBV6-6 to TRBJ1-5; perhaps TRBD1 as D (5 bases). V gave up 8 bases and J gave up 4 bases, with 18 bases separating them. Germline lookup yields CDR1 MNHNY and CDR2 SVGAGI (reference sequence). The CDR3 has 15 amino acids. CDR3 in amino acids: CASAQRVGGNQPQHF. The CDR3 DNA sequence: TGTGCCAGCGCTCAGAGAGTGGGGGGGAATCAGCCCCAGCATTTT.

The chain recombines TRBV7-2 with TRBJ1-1; the D is unclear. Looked up from germline, CDR1 is SGHTA and CDR2 is FQGNSA. The CDR3 totals 14 residues. The ends were cut back, 1 base at V and 0 bases at J, with 6 bases in the middle. CDR3 sequence reads: CASSLVSLNTEAFF. As DNA, the CDR3 is TGTGCCAGCAGCTTAGTATCTTTGAACACTGAAGCTTTCTTT.

The chain combines TRBV7-3 with TRBJ2-1, with TRBD2 matching over 8 bases. Germline CDR1 and CDR2: SGHTA and FQGTGA. V trimming: 2 bases; J trimming: 6 bases; junction bases outside the gene matches: 6. The CDR3 contains 15 residues. DNA for the CDR3: TGTGCCAGCAGCTTACGTCGGGGGGGTCTCAATGAGCAGTTCTTC. Protein: CASSLRRGGLNEQFF.